Each of the 5 T cell receptor beta chains below was sequenced from the same sample in a study of response to subunit inactivated influenza vaccine. TCRdb re-called the RT-PCR reads with MiXCR, one entry per CDR3 protein. The sample yields 500,000 to 600,000 distinct CDR3 sequences, about 17% seen once. Sequenced here: CD4+ T cells sorted from PBMCs, sampled around 25 months after vaccination. The origin of the receptors is a man between 50 and 69 years old who received an inactivated influenza vaccine.

The V call is TRBV30, the J call TRBJ1-5; D remains unclear. Germline assignment: CDR1 GTSNPN and CDR2 SVGIG (reference sequence). CDR3 length: 13 amino acids. Trimming took off 0 bases at V and 4 bases at J, with 7 bases between the two ends. In nucleotides, the CDR3 is TGTGCCTGGAGTGTTCGGCCGAATCAGCCCCAGCATTTT. This sequence encodes CAWSVRPNQPQHF.

This clonotype occurred a few times. The chain recombines TRBV27 with TRBJ1-6, with 9 nucleotides matching TRBD1. Germline CDR1 reads MNHEY; CDR2 reads SMNVEV (reference sequence). V shed 2 bases, J shed 2 bases, and the junction held 10 bases outside the gene matches. The CDR3 has 19 residues. The CDR3 loop reads CASSLAGTGSWPYNSPLHF. The CDR3 DNA reads as TGTGCCAGCAGTTTAGCCGGGACAGGGTCGTGGCCCTATAATTCACCCCTCCACTTT.

This clonotype was observed a few times. The V gene is TRBV7-9, the J gene TRBJ1-4; 8 positions match TRBD1. The CDR3 length is 14 residues. The V segment lost 5 bases and the J segment 8 bases; nucleotides outside the gene matches: 7. The germline V gene encodes CDR1 SEHNR and CDR2 FQNEAQ (reference sequence). The CDR3 nucleotides read TGTGCCAGCAGCCCGAGGACAGGGTCCGAAAAACTGTTTTTT. The encoded protein is CASSPRTGSEKLFF. Complete variable domain (other parts from reference TRBV7-9 and TRBJ1-4): DTGVSQNPRHKITKRGQNVTFRCDPISEHNRLYWYRQTLGQGPEFLTYFQNEAQLEKSRLLSDRFSAERPKGSFSTLEIQRTEQGDSAMYLCASSPRTGSEKLFFGSGTQLSVL.

The chain has TRBV7-9 and TRBJ1-4; maybe TRBD1 (5 bases). The CDR3 sequence is 15 residues long. Trimming pared 1 base from V and 3 bases from J, leaving 9 bases between. Looked up from germline, CDR1 is SEHNR and CDR2 is FQNEAQ (reference sequence). CDR3 region: CASSLGDGPNEKLFF. Written as DNA, the CDR3 is TGTGCCAGCAGCTTAGGGGACGGACCTAATGAAAAACTGTTTTTT.

The chain employs TRBV9 and TRBJ2-3; D is possibly TRBD1 or TRBD2 (5 bases each). The V end was cut by 3 bases, the J end by 6 bases, with 11 bases between. The germline V gene encodes CDR1 SGDLS and CDR2 YYNGEE. The CDR3 consists of 13 residues. CDR3 amino acids: CASSDTGRDTQYF. The CDR3 region has the DNA TGTGCCAGCAGCGATACGGGGCGGGATACGCAGTATTTT.